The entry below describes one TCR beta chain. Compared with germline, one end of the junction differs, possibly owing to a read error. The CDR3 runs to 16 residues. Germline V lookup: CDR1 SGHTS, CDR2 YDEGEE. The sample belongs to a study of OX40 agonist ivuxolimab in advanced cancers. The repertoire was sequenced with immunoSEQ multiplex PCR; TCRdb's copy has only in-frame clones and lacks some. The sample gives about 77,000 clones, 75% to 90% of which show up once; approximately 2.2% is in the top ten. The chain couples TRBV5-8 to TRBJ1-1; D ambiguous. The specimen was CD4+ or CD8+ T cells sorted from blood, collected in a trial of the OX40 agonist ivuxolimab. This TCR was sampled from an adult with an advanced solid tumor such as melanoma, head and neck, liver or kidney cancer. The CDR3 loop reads CASPTDNFRTNAEAFF. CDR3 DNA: TGTGCCAGCCCCACCGACAATTTTCGGACGAACGCTGAAGCTTTCTTT.